This T cell receptor beta chain is drawn from a study of blood T cells in healthy people across ages. To note about this clonotype: No antigen is known for it.

V lost 5 bases and J lost 8, with 14 bases in between. Germline V gene data show CDR1 as SGHVS and CDR2 as FNYEAQ. This CDR3 is 13 amino acids long. Findings and limits, study-wide: Researchers said unsorted PBMCs prevented a conclusive naive versus antigen-experienced comparison.

Those donating, healthy Caucasian individuals from Russia, were aged roughly 6 to 100. Isolation per sample recovered at least 6.5 million PBMCs. A second PCR, run for about 7 to 11 cycles, used a sample-barcoded 5' primer plus a J-beta primer mix. MiXCR was run by TCRdb on the 5' RACE reads, yielding one entry per CDR3 protein. The sample records over 950,000 distinct CDR3 sequences, roughly 51% being singletons. J is TRBJ2-3 and V is TRBV7-6, with a weak D call TRBD1 (5 bases). Sequencing was performed on blood. The receptor was isolated from a woman aged 60-70 years in good health. The CDR3 DNA sequence: TGTGCCAGCAGCCCAGGGTCAGTGAGTACGCAGTATTTT. It is translated as CASSPGSVSTQYF.